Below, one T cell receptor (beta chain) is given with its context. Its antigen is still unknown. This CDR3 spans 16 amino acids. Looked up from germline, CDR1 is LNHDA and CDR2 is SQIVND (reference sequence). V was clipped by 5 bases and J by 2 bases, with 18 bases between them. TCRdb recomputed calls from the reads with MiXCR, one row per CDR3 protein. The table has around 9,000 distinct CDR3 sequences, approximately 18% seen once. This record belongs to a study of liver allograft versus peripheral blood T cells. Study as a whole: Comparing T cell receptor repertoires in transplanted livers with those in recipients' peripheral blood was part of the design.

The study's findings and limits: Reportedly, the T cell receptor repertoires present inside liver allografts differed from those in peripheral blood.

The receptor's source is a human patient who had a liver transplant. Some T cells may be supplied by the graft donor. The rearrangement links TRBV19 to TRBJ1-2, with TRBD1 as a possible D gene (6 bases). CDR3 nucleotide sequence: TGTGCCAGTAGTTTTCTCACACAGGGAACGAACTATGGCTACACCTTC. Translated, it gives CASSFLTQGTNYGYTF.